A selection of T cell receptor beta chains follows, all from one sample in a study of blood T cell repertoires in COVID-19. The method was immunoSEQ multiplex PCR; TCRdb's version includes in-frame clones alone and lacks a portion of them. The sample yields roughly 250,000 clones, under 85% seen once. Sequencing was carried out using peripheral blood. The receptors here all came from a human donor with COVID-19, enrolled during active disease. The donor label of this sample is uncertain. Each CDR3 is given with its conserved first and last residue. A D gene is named only where the DNA matches it firmly. Not every row has a clone size; where given, it reads once, few, many or a size class.

abundance | j_gene | v_gene | d_gene | CDR3aa | CDR3nt
NA | TRBJ2-2 | TRBV6-5 | NA | CASSYVPANTGELFF | TGTGCCAGCAGTTACGTCCCAGCGAACACCGGGGAGCTGTTTTTT
NA | TRBJ2-1 | TRBV6-2/TRBV6-3 | TRBD2 | CASSSTSGSFNEQFF | TGTGCCAGCAGCTCAACTAGCGGGAGTTTCAATGAGCAGTTCTTC
once | TRBJ1-5 | TRBV4-3 | NA | CASSQGPAGLGQPQHF | TGCGCCAGCAGCCAGGGGCCCGCAGGCTTGGGGCAGCCCCAGCATTTT
few | TRBJ2-2 | TRBV11-3 | NA | CASSSRDPGELFF | TGTGCCAGCAGCTCTCGGGATCCCGGGGAGCTGTTTTTT
NA | TRBJ2-1 | TRBV6-6 | NA | CASSGNLAPSYNEQFF | TGTGCCAGCAGTGGAAACCTAGCGCCCTCCTACAATGAGCAGTTCTTC
NA | TRBJ2-1 | TRBV7-2 | TRBD2 | CASSSSASGRGEQFF | TGTGCCAGCAGCTCCTCCGCTAGCGGGAGGGGTGAGCAGTTCTTC
NA | TRBJ1-1 | TRBV7-3 | NA | CASSLSGLSNTEAFF | TGTGCCAGCAGCTTAAGTGGCCTTTCGAACACTGAAGCTTTCTTT
once | TRBJ2-2 | TRBV6-5 | NA | CASSYGRAGTGELFF | TGTGCCAGCAGTTACGGCAGGGCAGGAACCGGGGAGCTGTTTTTT
NA | TRBJ1-6 | TRBV10-3 | TRBD1 | CAISGTGTYNSPLHF | TGTGCCATCAGTGGGACAGGGACCTATAATTCACCCCTCCACTTT
NA | TRBJ2-5 | TRBV28 | TRBD1 | CASSYQTGGTETQYF | TGTGCCAGCAGTTACCAGACAGGGGGCACGGAGACCCAGTACTTC
NA | TRBJ2-3 | TRBV5-1 | TRBD2 | CASSLEGSGRTDTQYF | TGCGCCAGCAGCTTGGAGGGTAGCGGGAGGACAGATACGCAGTATTTT
NA | TRBJ2-1 | TRBV25-1 | TRBD2 | CASSGERGYNEQFF | TGTGCCAGCAGTGGTGAGCGGGGCTACAATGAGCAGTTCTTC
NA | TRBJ1-6 | TRBV2 | NA | CASSEGVNNSPLHF | TGTGCCAGCAGTGAAGGAGTCAATAATTCACCCCTCCACTTT
NA | TRBJ1-4 | TRBV30 | TRBD1 | CAWSVRGQGDEKLFF | TGTGCCTGGAGTGTACGAGGACAGGGGGACGAAAAACTGTTTTTT